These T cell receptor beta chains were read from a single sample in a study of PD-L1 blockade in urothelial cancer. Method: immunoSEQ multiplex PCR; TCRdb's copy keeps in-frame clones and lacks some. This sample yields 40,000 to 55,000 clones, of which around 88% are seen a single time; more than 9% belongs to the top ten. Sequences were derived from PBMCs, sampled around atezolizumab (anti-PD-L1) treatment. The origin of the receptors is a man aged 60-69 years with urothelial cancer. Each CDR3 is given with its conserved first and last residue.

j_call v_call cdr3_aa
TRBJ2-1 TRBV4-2 CASSQGTSGGARYNEQFF
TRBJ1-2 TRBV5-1 CASSVARVGYTF
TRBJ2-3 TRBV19 CASSGGTSLTDTQYF
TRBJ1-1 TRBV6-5 CASSRDRELGTEAFF
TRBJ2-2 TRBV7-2 CASSSRGTLNTGELFF
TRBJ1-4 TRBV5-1 CASSSRTGKHEKLFF
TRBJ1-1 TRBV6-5 CASHRGRNTEAFF
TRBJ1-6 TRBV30 CAWSGGDNSPLHF
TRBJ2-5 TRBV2 CASHPGAETQYF
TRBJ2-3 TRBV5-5 CASSPPRGTDTQYF
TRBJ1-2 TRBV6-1 CASSEGRYRRGLYGYTF
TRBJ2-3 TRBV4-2 CASSQQASTTDTQYF
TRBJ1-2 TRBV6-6 CASVSFNYGYTF
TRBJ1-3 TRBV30 CAWTRDSFSGNTIYF
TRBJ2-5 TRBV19 CASGGLAGAKRTQYF
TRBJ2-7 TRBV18 CASSQERDSLYEQYF
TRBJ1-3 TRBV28 CASSPYTGTGTGNTIYF
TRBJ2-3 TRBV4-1 CASSDTLGTIADTQYF
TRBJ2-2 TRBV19 CASSMAVVGELFF
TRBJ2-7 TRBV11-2 CASSQSGQGSSYEQYF
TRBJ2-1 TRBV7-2 CASSLTYRKAGLGEQFF
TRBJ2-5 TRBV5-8 CASSWDRRETQYF
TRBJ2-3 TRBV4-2 CASSQVITETSTDTQYF
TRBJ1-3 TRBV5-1 CASRAGQTGNTIYF
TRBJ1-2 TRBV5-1 CASSLDPTSRVGGYTF
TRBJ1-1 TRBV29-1 CSVDPTGLMNTEAFF
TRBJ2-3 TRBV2 CASSEPIAGGYTDTQYF
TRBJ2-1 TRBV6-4 CASSDPKERGGLYNEQFF
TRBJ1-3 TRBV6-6 CASRLTEKDSGNTIYF
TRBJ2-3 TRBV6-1 CASRGGGTDTQYF
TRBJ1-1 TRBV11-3 CASSYKGSVNTEAFF
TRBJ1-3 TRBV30 CAWTRDRNTIYF
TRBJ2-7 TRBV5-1 CASSPARAGGYEQYF
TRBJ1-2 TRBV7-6 CASSPPGANYGYTF
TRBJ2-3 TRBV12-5 CASGPRGTDTQYF
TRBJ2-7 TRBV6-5 CASSSLAGAEQYF
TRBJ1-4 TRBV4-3 CASSQDWRALNEKLFF
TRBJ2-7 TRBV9 CASGPGQGAHEQYF
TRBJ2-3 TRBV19 CASSPDRGVADTQYF
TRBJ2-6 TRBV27 CASSLRGQGVSGANVLTF
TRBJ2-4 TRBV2 CASKTSGKNIQYF
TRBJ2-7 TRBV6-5 CATSEGTGHGRYF
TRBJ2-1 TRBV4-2 CASSPISGGAFNEQFF
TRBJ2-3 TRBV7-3 CASSLMASSSDTQYF
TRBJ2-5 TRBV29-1 CSVGRGSKTQYF
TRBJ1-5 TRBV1 CTRQDRHQPQHF
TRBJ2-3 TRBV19 CASKLAGGHGTDTQYF
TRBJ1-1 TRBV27 CASTTFGGGGTEAFF